This T cell receptor beta chain was sequenced during a study of cytomegalovirus exposure and HLA in healthy donors. Study-wide results and limits: The authors listed over 150 TCR beta chains as cytomegalovirus-associated.

Using immunoSEQ multiplex PCR, the repertoire was profiled, and TCRdb retains in-frame clones only, with some absent. This table holds some 120,000 clones, 70% to 90% found once. Comments on this clone: Antigen unknown.

Source material: PBMCs. The sequence was obtained from a woman aged 25 to 39 in good health and CMV-seronegative.

Here the CDR3 reads CASSLVLKGGTNEQYF. The CDR3 DNA is TGCGCCAGCAGCTTGGTCCTGAAAGGGGGCACGAACGAGCAGTACTTC. The chain links TRBV5-1 to TRBJ2-7, with 7 bases fitting TRBD1. Losses at the gene ends were 0 bases for V and 5 bases for J; bases not matched to a gene: 11. In germline, CDR1 is SGHRS, CDR2 YFSETQ. CDR3 length: 16 amino acids.